One sample yielded the 7 T cell receptor beta chains listed below, sequenced in a study of identical twins. TCRdb fed the 5' RACE reads into MiXCR, producing one record per CDR3 protein. The data show approximately 280,000 distinct CDR3 sequences, about 8.1% seen once. The same data also went into a second study, on yellow fever vaccine responses in identical twins.

Sequenced material: memory (CD45RO+) T cells sorted from blood. The receptors here all came from a woman younger than 30 in good health.

The sample holds many counts of this clonotype. This chain's CDR3 is CASRAGIQETQYF. The CDR3 coding sequence is TGTGCCAGCAGGGCCGGGATCCAAGAGACCCAGTACTTC. The rearrangement links TRBV12-3 or TRBV12-4 to TRBJ2-5; D possibly corresponds to TRBD2 (5 bases). V was cut by 6 bases and J by 1 base, with 9 bases left in between. The CDR3 has 13 residues.

This rearrangement joins TRBV24-1 to TRBJ1-5; 7 nucleotides align to TRBD1. The CDR3 has 13 amino acids. The V gene end was trimmed by 7 bases and the J gene end by 4 bases; junction bases not matched to a gene: 3. Germline CDR1 KGHDR, CDR2 SFDVKD. The CDR3 spells CATSKQGNQPQHF. CDR3 sequence (DNA): TGTGCCACCAGCAAACAGGGGAATCAGCCCCAGCATTTT.

The genes are TRBV5-5 and TRBJ2-7; D possibly corresponds to TRBD2 (6 bases). CDR1 is SGHKS and CDR2 is YYEKEE in the germline V gene (reference sequence). This CDR3 is 14 amino acids long. V was trimmed by 4 bases and J by 5 bases, leaving 16 bases between them. CDR3 sequence reads: CASSTRTTWDEQYF. The CDR3 DNA is TGTGCCAGCAGCACAAGGACTACCTGGGACGAGCAGTACTTC.

In this sample, this clonotype turned up a few times. This chain connects TRBV28 to TRBJ2-6; D remains ambiguous. The CDR3 loop spans 14 amino acids. The germline V gene encodes CDR1 MDHEN and CDR2 SYDVKM. V was trimmed by 8 bases and J by 0 bases, leaving 8 bases between them. CDR3 sequence (DNA): TGTGCCAGCCGATCGCCCTCTGGGGCCAACGTCCTGACTTTC. This codes for CASRSPSGANVLTF. Full variable domain (outside the CDR3, taken from reference TRBV28 and TRBJ2-6): DVKVTQSSRYLVKRTGEKVFLECVQDMDHENMFWYRQDPGLGLRLIYFSYDVKMKEKGDIPEGYSVSREKKERFSLILESASTNQTSMYLCASRSPSGANVLTFGAGSRLTVL.

In its sample, this clonotype was seen many times. The genes are TRBV15 and TRBJ1-6; no clear D gene. The CDR3 totals 16 residues. V shed 1 base and J shed 1 base, with 8 bases lying between them. CDR1 and CDR2 from the germline V gene are LNHNV and YYDKDF (reference sequence). The CDR3 DNA sequence: TGTGCCACCAGCAGAGTGCCTTATTCCTATAATTCACCCCTCCACTTT. It encodes CATSRVPYSYNSPLHF.

This clonotype appeared a few times. The rearrangement joins TRBV5-1 to TRBJ2-1; D is unclear. This CDR3 is built from 15 residues. The V gene lost 2 bases and the J gene lost 3 bases, with 12 bases spanning the gap. Germline values: CDR1 SGHRS, CDR2 YFSETQ. The CDR3 DNA reads TGCGCCAGCAGCTTTCGAGGTGATATCTACAATGAGCAGTTCTTC. This translates into CASSFRGDIYNEQFF.

J is TRBJ2-5 and V is TRBV6-1, with 7 bases that match TRBD1. CDR3 length equals 14 residues. The trim removed 2 bases at V and 2 bases at J, leaving 2 bases unmatched. Germline lookup yields CDR1 MNHNS and CDR2 SASEGT. The CDR3 region has the DNA TGTGCCAGCAGTGAAAGGGACAGTCAAGAGACCCAGTACTTC. Protein: CASSERDSQETQYF.